The rows below give T cell receptor beta chains drawn from one sample of a study of blood T cell repertoires in COVID-19. Clones were read by immunoSEQ multiplex PCR, and TCRdb kept only the in-frame ones, dropping some. This table has roughly 63,000 clones, 88% appearing once. The material sequenced was peripheral blood. The receptors were sampled from a woman in her 50s with active or convalescent COVID-19. CDR3s include the opening cysteine and the closing phenylalanine or tryptophan. D genes are given only for firm matches. Rows give clone size only sometimes, using once, few, many, or a class for an expanded clone.

j_call v_call clone_size d_call cdr3_aa cdr3_nt
TRBJ2-7 TRBV5-1 NA NA CASSSMPGGSISYEQYF TGCGCCAGCAGCTCTATGCCTGGGGGCAGCATCTCCTACGAGCAGTACTTC
TRBJ2-5 TRBV19 NA NA CASSIAGQETQYF TGTGCCAGTAGTATTGCAGGCCAAGAGACCCAGTACTTC
TRBJ1-2 TRBV2 once NA CASRESSNYGYTF TGTGCCAGCAGAGAGTCGTCTAACTATGGCTACACCTTC
TRBJ2-3 TRBV3-1/TRBV3-2 NA NA CASSHQPAGSSSEESTDMQYF TGTGCCAGCAGCCACCAACCAGCGGGTAGCTCGAGCGAAGAGAGCACAGATATGCAGTATTTT
TRBJ2-7 TRBV5-6 NA NA CASSLGQSSYEQYF TGTGCCAGCAGCTTGGGACAGAGCTCCTACGAGCAGTACTTC
TRBJ2-1 TRBV7-3 NA NA CASSLTSGVDEQFF TGTGCCAGCAGCTTAACCTCGGGAGTGGATGAGCAGTTCTTC
TRBJ2-7 TRBV19 NA TRBD2 CASSPGLAGYEQYF TGTGCCAGTAGTCCAGGACTAGCTGGGTACGAGCAGTACTTC
TRBJ1-3 TRBV30 NA TRBD1 CAWSAPEGGYGNTIYF TGTGCCTGGAGTGCGCCGGAAGGGGGCTATGGAAACACCATATATTTT
TRBJ1-4 TRBV2 NA NA CASSEAPREGEKLFF TGTGCCAGCAGTGAAGCGCCCAGGGAAGGAGAAAAACTGTTTTTT
TRBJ1-2 TRBV11-2 NA NA CASSSSGTLSDYGYTF TGTGCCAGCAGCTCCTCGGGAACCCTCTCGGACTATGGCTACACCTTC
TRBJ2-1 TRBV5-1 NA NA CASSPPGNEQFF TGCGCCAGCAGCCCGCCGGGCAATGAGCAGTTCTTC
TRBJ2-7 TRBV6-2/TRBV6-3 NA TRBD1 CASSAGQASYEQYF TGTGCCAGCAGTGCCGGACAGGCATCCTACGAGCAGTACTTC
TRBJ2-7 TRBV5-1 NA TRBD1 CASSFLDRDNSYEQYF TGCGCCAGCAGCTTCCTTGACAGGGACAATAGCTACGAGCAGTACTTC
TRBJ2-7 TRBV27 NA TRBD2 CASSLRTSGYRVYEQYF TGTGCCAGCAGTTTAAGGACTAGCGGGTATAGGGTCTACGAGCAGTACTTC
TRBJ2-7 TRBV10-1 NA TRBD2 CASSTGTIPYEQYF TGCGCCAGCAGTACCGGGACTATCCCATACGAGCAGTACTTC
TRBJ1-5 TRBV29-1 NA TRBD1 CSVADDRAQPQHF TGCAGCGTTGCCGACGACAGGGCCCAGCCCCAGCATTTT
TRBJ2-7 TRBV10-3 NA TRBD1 CAIRDRTPDSEQYF TGTGCCATCAGGGACAGGACCCCAGACTCCGAGCAGTACTTC
TRBJ2-5 TRBV7-9 NA TRBD2 CASSGDQAGEYQETQYF TGTGCCAGCAGCGGCGATCAAGCGGGAGAGTACCAAGAGACCCAGTACTTC
TRBJ2-7 TRBV2 NA TRBD1 CASRAEQGAYEQYF TGTGCCAGCAGGGCGGAACAGGGGGCCTACGAGCAGTACTTC
TRBJ2-1 TRBV9 NA TRBD2 CASSVDTSGSYNEQFF TGTGCCAGCAGCGTAGACACTAGCGGGAGCTACAATGAGCAGTTCTTC
TRBJ2-7 TRBV7-8 NA TRBD2 CASSQSGSRSYEQYF TGTGCCAGCAGCCAGAGCGGGAGCAGGTCCTACGAGCAGTACTTC
TRBJ1-5 TRBV6-1 NA TRBD1 CASSERVGQGKAPQHF TGTGCCAGCAGTGAAAGAGTTGGACAGGGAAAGGCTCCCCAGCATTTT
TRBJ1-1 TRBV9 NA NA CASSVVGEGVKTEAFF TGTGCCAGCAGCGTAGTTGGGGAGGGGGTAAAGACTGAAGCTTTCTTT
TRBJ2-1 TRBV6-1 NA NA CASSEVRDEQFF TGTGCCAGCAGTGAAGTCCGCGATGAGCAGTTCTTC
TRBJ1-5 TRBV6-2/TRBV6-3 NA TRBD1 CASSRDRVGQPQHF TGTGCCAGCAGCCGGGACAGGGTAGGTCAGCCCCAGCATTTT
TRBJ2-6 TRBV12-5 NA TRBD2 CASGLGRDYSPGANVLTF TGTGCTAGTGGTTTGGGCCGGGACTACTCGCCTGGGGCCAACGTCCTGACTTTC
TRBJ2-2 TRBV19 NA TRBD1 CASSVGQGGIGELFF TGTGCCAGTAGTGTCGGACAGGGAGGTATCGGGGAGCTGTTTTTT
TRBJ1-5 TRBV7-2 NA NA CASSLALSGLRQPQHF TGTGCCAGCAGCTTAGCGCTTTCAGGGCTCCGTCAGCCCCAGCATTTT